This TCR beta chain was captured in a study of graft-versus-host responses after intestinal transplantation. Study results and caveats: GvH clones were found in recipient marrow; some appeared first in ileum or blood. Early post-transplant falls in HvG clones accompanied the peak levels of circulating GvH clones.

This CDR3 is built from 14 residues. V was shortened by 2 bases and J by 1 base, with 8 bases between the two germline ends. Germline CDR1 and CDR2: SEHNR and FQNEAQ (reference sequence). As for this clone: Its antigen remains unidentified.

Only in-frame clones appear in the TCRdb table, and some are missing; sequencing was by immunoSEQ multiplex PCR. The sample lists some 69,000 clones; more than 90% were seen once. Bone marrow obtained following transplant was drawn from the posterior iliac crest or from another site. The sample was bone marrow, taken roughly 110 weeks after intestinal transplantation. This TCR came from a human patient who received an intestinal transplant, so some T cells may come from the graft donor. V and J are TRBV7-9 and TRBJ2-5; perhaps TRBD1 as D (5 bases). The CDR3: CASSLQGLQETQYF. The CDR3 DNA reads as TGTGCCAGCAGCTTACAGGGCCTCCAAGAGACCCAGTACTTC.